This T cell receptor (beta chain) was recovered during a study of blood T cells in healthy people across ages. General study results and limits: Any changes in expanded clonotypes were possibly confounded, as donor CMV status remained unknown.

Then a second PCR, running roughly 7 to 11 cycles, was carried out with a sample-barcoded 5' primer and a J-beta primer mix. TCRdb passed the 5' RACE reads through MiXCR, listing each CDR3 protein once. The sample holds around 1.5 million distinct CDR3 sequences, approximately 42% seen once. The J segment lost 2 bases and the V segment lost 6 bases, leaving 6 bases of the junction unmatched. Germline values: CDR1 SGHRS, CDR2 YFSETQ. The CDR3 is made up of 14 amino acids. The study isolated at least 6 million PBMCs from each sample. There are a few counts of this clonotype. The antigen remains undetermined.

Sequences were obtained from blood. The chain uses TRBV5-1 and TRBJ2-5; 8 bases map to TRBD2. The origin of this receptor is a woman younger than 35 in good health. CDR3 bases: TGCGCCAGCACGGGAGGGGGAATACAAGAGACCCAGTACTTC. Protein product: CASTGGGIQETQYF.